This TCR beta chain derives from a study of blood T cells in healthy people across ages. With regard to this clonotype: No antigen is known for it.

A sample-barcoded 5' primer and a J-beta primer mix were used in a second PCR of roughly 6 to 11 cycles. TCRdb passed the 5' RACE reads through MiXCR, listing each CDR3 protein once. The sample carries almost 550,000 distinct CDR3 sequences, under 30% recorded once. Study-wide results and caveats: Diversity was higher, and naive CD4+ cells more numerous, in long-lived donors than in aged donors.

Germline V gene data show CDR1 as LGHNA and CDR2 as YNFKEQ. The V gene lost 3 bases and the J gene lost 0 bases, with 18 bases spanning the gap. The CDR3 length is 19 residues. The same sample was also studied in work on T cells of mothers and their children. As reported in that work: According to the study, all extracted RNA entered cDNA synthesis at roughly 1.5 ug per 15 ul. Per child, about 2.8 million TCR beta CDR3 reads were obtained, against over 8.5 million per mother. Whether related or unrelated, pairs show similar shaping of TCR recombination output by thymic selection.

This receptor was identified in a boy under 18 in good health. Sequencing was carried out using blood. This chain joins TRBV4-2 and TRBJ2-6, with D perhaps TRBD1 or TRBD2 (5 bases each). The CDR3 loop is CASSHWDPLGSSGANVLTF. CDR3 nucleotide sequence: TGTGCCAGCAGCCATTGGGACCCCCTGGGTTCCTCTGGGGCCAACGTCCTGACTTTC.